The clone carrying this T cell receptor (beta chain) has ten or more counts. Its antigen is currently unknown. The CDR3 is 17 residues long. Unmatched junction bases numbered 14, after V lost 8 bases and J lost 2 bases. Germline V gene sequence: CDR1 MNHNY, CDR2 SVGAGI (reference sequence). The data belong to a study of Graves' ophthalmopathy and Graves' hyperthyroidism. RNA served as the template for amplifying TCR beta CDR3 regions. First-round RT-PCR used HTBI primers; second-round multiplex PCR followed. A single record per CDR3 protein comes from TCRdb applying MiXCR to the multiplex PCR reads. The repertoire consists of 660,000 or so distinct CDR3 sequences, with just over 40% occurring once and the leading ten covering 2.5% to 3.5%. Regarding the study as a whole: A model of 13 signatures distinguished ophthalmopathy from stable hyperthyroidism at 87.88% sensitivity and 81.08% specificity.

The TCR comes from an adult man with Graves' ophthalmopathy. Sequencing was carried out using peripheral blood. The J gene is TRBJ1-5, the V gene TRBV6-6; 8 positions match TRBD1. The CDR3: CASGPRGQGQGNQPQHF. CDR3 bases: TGTGCCAGCGGACCACGAGGCCAGGGACAGGGCAATCAGCCCCAGCATTTT.